This TCR beta chain was sequenced for a study of blood T cell repertoires in COVID-19. Study summary: Samples came from the United States, Italy and Spain, spanning acute and convalescent COVID-19. PBMCs, B-cell-depleted T cells, or T cells were the source of the cDNA or gDNA that made up the material.

The authors' processing: It was from reference gene primer amplification that nucleated cell counts were estimated. Produced via immunoSEQ multiplex PCR; TCRdb's table is partial and in-frame only. For V, J and clone size, that table is used; D and trimming come from the DNA. The data contain around 65,000 clones, roughly 72% of them seen just once; the ten biggest clones take up over 5%. V was clipped by 4 bases and J by 7 bases, with 15 bases between them. The CDR3 extends over 14 amino acids. The V gene's germline CDR1 is KGHDR and CDR2 SFDVKD. The sequenced material came from peripheral blood. The genes are TRBV24-1 and TRBJ1-1; maybe TRBD1 (5 bases). This receptor was taken from a woman in her forties or fifties with active or convalescent COVID-19. CDR3 sequence (DNA): TGTGCCACCAGTGACCCCTCGCGGGGCGGTGAAGCTTTCTTT. Translation: CATSDPSRGGEAFF.